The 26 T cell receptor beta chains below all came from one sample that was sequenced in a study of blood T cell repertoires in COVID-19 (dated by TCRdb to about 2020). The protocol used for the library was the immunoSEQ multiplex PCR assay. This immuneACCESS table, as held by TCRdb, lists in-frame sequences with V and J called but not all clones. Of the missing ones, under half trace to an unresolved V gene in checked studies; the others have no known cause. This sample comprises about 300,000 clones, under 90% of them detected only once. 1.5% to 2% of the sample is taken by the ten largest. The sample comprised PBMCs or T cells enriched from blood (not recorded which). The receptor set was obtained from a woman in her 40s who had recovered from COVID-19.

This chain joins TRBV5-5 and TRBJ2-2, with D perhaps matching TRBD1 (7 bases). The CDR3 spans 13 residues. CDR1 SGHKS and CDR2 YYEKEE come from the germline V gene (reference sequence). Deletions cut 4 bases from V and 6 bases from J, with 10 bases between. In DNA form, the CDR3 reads TGTGCCAGCAGCGCGGGGACAGCCGGGGAGCTGTTTTTT. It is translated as CASSAGTAGELFF.

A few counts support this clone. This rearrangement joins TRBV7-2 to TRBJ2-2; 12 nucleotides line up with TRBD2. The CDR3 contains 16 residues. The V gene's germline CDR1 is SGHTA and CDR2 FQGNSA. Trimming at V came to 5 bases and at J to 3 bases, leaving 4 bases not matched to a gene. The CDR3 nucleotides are TGTGCCAGCAGCCCTACTAGCGGGGGGTACACCGGGGAGCTGTTTTTT. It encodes CASSPTSGGYTGELFF.

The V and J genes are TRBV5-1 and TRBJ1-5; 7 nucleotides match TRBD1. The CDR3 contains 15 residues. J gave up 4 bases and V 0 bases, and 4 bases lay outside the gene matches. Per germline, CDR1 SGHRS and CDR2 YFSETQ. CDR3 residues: CASSLGGQDNQPQHF. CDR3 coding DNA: TGCGCCAGCAGCTTGGGCGGACAGGATAATCAGCCCCAGCATTTT. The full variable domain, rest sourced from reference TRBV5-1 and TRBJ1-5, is KAGVTQTPRYLIKTRGQQVTLSCSPISGHRSVSWYQQTPGQGLQFLFEYFSETQRNKGNFPGRFSGRQFSNSRSEMNVSTLELGDSALYLCASSLGGQDNQPQHFGDGTRLSIL.

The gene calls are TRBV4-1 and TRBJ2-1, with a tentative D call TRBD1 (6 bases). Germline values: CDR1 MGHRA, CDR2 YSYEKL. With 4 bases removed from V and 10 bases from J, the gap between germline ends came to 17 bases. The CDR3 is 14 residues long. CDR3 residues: CASSLGGGQGEQFF. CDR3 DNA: TGCGCCAGCAGCCTAGGTGGGGGCCAGGGGGAGCAGTTCTTC.

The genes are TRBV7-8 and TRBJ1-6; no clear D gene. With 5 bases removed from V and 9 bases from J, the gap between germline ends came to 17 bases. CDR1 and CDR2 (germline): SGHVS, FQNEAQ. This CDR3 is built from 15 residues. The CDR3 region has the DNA TGTGCCAGCAGCCCCGAGGCGTTAGGAAGTTCACCCCTCCACTTT. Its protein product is CASSPEALGSSPLHF.

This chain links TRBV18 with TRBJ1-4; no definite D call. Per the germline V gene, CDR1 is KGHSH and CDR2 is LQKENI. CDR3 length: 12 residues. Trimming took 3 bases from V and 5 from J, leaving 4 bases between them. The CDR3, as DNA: TGTGCCAGCTCACCTCTAAATGAAAAACTGTTTTTT. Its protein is CASSPLNEKLFF.

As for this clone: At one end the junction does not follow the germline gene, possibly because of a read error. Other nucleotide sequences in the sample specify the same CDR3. CDR3 protein: CASSLAGGTYNEQFF. The CDR3 coding sequence is TGTGCCAGCAGCCTAGCGGGAGGTACGTACAATGAGCAGTTCTTC. The V gene is TRBV7-2, the J gene TRBJ2-1; 11 nucleotides align to TRBD2. CDR1 and CDR2 from the germline V gene are SGHTA and FQGNSA. The CDR3 has 15 amino acids.

CDR3 bases: TGTGCCAGCAGCTTCCAGGGGAGGGGGTACACCTTC. Its translation: CASSFQGRGYTF. This sequence joins TRBV7-2 and TRBJ1-2; maybe TRBD1 (6 bases). V was trimmed by 3 bases and J by 11 bases, leaving 13 bases between them. Germline CDR1 SGHTA, CDR2 FQGNSA. The CDR3 spans 12 residues.

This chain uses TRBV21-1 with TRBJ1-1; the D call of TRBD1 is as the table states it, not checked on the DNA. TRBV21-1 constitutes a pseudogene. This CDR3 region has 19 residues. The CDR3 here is CASSKEGTGYTLVNTEAFF. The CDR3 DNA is TGTGCCAGCAGCAAAGAGGGCACAGGTTATACGCTCGTGAACACTGAAGCTTTCTTT.

The CDR3 DNA is TGCGCCAGCAGCTTGGGACAGGGTATTACAGAGACCCAGTACTTC. This sequence encodes CASSLGQGITETQYF. This sequence joins TRBV5-1 and TRBJ2-5; TRBD1 agrees at 7 bases. Trimming took 0 bases from V and 4 from J; bases not matched to a gene: 6. Germline CDR1 SGHRS, CDR2 YFSETQ. The CDR3 contains 15 residues.

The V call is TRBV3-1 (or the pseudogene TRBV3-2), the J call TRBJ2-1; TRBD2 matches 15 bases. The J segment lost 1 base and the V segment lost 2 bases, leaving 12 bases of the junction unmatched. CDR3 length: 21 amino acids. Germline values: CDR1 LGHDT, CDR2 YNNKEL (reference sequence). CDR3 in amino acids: CASSQLSLGLAGGQSYNEQFF. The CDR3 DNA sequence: TGTGCCAGCAGCCAACTGAGTCTCGGACTAGCGGGAGGGCAGTCCTACAATGAGCAGTTCTTC.

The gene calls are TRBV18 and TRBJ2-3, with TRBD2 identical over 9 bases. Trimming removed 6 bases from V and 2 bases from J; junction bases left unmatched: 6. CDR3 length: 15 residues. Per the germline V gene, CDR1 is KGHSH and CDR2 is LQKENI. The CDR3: CASSHLAGYTDTQYF. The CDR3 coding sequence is TGTGCCAGCTCCCATCTAGCGGGGTACACAGATACGCAGTATTTT.

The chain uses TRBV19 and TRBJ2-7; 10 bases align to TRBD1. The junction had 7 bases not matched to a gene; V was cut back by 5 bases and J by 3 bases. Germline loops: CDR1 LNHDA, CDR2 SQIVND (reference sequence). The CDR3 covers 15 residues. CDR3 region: CASSLSGQGSYEQYF. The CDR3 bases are TGTGCCAGTAGTCTCTCGGGACAGGGGAGCTACGAGCAGTACTTC.

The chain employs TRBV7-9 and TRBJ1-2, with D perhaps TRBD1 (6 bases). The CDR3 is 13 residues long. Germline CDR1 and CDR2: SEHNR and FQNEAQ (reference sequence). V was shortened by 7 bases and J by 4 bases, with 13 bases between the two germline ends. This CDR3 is CASTQGKTYGYTF. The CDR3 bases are TGTGCCAGCACCCAGGGGAAAACCTATGGCTACACCTTC.

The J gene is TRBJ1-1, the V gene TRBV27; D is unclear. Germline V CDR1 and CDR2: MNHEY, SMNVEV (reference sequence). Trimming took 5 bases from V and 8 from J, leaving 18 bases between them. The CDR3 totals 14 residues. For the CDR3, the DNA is TGTGCCAGCAGTCATAGGGCCGGAGGAGCCGAAGCTTTCTTT. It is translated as CASSHRAGGAEAFF.

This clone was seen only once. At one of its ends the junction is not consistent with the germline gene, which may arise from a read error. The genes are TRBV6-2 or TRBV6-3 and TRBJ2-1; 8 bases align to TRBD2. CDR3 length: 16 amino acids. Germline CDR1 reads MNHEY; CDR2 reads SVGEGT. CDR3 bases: TGTGCCAGCAGTTACTCCGTTTCGGGGGGGCGGTTCGTTGCGATCTTC. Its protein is CASSYSVSGGRFVAIF.

The DNA of the CDR3 is TGTGCCAGCAGCTTCCCCCGACAGGGGGACACCGGGGAGCTGTTTTTT. It encodes CASSFPRQGDTGELFF. The chain carries TRBV5-4 and TRBJ2-2, with 9 bases matching TRBD1. V was pared by 2 bases and J by 3 bases, with 5 bases of the junction left unmatched. Germline V gives CDR1 SGHNT, CDR2 YYREEE (reference sequence). The CDR3 is 16 residues long.

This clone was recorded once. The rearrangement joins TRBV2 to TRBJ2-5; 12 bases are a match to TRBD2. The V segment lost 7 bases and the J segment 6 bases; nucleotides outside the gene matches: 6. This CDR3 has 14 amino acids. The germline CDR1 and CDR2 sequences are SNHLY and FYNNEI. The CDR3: CASTGLAGRQTQYF. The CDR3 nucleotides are TGTGCCAGCACTGGACTAGCGGGAAGGCAGACCCAGTACTTC.

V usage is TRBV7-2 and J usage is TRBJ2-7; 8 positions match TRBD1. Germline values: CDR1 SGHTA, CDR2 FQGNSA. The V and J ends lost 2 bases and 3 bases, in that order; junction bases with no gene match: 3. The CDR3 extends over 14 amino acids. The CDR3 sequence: CASSLRTGLYEQYF. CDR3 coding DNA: TGTGCCAGCAGCTTACGGACAGGGCTCTACGAGCAGTACTTC.

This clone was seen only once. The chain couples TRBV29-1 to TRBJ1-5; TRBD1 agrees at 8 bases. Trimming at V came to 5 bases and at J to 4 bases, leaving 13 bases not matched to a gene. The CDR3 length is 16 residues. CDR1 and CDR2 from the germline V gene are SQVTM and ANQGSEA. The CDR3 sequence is CSVTVSGTGGNQPQHF. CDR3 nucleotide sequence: TGCAGCGTTACCGTTTCCGGGACAGGTGGGAATCAGCCCCAGCATTTT.

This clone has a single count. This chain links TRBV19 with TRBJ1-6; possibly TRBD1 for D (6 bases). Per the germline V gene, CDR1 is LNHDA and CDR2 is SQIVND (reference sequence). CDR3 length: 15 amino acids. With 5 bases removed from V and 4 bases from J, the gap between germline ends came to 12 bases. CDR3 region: CASSLGQGYNSPLHF. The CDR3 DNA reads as TGTGCCAGTAGTCTCGGGCAGGGGTATAATTCACCCCTCCACTTT.

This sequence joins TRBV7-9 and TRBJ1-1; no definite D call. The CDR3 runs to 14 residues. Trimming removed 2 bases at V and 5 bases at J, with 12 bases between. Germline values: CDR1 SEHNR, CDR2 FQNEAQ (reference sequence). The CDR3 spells CASSLINGRTEAFF. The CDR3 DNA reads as TGTGCCAGCAGCTTAATAAATGGGAGAACTGAAGCTTTCTTT.

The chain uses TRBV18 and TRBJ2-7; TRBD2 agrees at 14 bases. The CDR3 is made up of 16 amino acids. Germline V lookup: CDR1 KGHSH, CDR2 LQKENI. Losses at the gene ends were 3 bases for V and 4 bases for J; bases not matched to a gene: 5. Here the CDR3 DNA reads TGTGCCAGCTCACCTCTCGGACTAGCGGGAGGTTACGAGCAGTACTTC. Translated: CASSPLGLAGGYEQYF.

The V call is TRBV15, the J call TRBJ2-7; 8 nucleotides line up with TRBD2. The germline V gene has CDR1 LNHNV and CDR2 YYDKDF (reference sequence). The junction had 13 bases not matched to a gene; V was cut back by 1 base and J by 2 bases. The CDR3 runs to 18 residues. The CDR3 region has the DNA TGTGCCACCAGCAGAGCAGTACAATCTAGCGGGTGGACCTACGAGCAGTACTTC. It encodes CATSRAVQSSGWTYEQYF.

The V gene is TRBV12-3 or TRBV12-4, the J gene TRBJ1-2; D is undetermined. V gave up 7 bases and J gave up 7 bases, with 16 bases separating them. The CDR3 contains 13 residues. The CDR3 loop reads CASTPGVMGGYTF. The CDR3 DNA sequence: TGTGCCAGCACTCCCGGGGTGATGGGTGGCTACACCTTC.

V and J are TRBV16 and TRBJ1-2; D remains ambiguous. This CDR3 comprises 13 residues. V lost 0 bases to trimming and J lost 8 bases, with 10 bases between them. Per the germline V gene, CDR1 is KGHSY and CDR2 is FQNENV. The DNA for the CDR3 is TGTGCCAGCAGCCAATCGATGGCGAGGGGCTACACCTTC. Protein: CASSQSMARGYTF. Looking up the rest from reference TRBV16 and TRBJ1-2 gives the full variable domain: GEEVAQTPKHLVRGEGQKAKLYCAPIKGHSYVFWYQQVLKNEFKFLISFQNENVFDETGMPKERFSAKCLPNSPCSLEIQATKLEDSAVYFCASSQSMARGYTFGSGTRLTVV.